The entry that follows covers one TCR beta chain sequence. The data derive from a study of blood T cell repertoires in COVID-19. Background on the study: COVID-19 samples collected from the United States, Italy and Spain covered acute and convalescent phases. The analysed material was cDNA or gDNA that came from T cells, B-cell-depleted T cells, or PBMCs.

The CDR3 spans 14 residues. Per germline, CDR1 MNHEY and CDR2 SVGEGT. Trimming pared 6 bases from V and 6 bases from J, leaving 18 bases between. In the authors' methods: By means of reference gene primer amplification, nucleated cell counts were estimated. Method: immunoSEQ multiplex PCR; TCRdb's copy keeps in-frame clones and lacks some. V and J calls and clone size follow that table, whereas D and trimming were derived from the DNA. The repertoire holds more than 95,000 clones, with roughly 90% as singletons. The receptor was isolated from a human donor in a cohort sampled during active COVID-19. V is TRBV6-2 or TRBV6-3 and J is TRBJ2-7; D ambiguous. Sequenced: peripheral blood. In DNA, the CDR3 is TGTGCCAGCAGGCCTCCTACTACTACGGGCGAGCAGTACTTC. As protein: CASRPPTTTGEQYF.